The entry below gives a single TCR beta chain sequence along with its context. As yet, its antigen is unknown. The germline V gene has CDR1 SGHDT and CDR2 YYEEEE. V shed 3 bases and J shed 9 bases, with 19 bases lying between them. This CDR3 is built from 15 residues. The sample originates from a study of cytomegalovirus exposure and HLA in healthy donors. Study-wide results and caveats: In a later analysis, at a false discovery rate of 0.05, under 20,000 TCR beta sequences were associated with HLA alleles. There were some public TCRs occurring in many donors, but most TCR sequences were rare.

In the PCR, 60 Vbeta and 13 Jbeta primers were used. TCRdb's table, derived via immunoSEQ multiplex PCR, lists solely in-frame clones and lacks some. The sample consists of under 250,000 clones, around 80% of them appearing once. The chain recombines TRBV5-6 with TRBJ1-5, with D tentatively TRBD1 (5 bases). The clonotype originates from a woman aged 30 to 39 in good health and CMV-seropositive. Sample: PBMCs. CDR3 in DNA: TGTGCCAGCAGCTCTTATCAGGGTTCCCCGGGGCCCCAGCATTTT. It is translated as CASSSYQGSPGPQHF.